Included here is one TCR beta chain sequence, with context. Antigen specificity is unknown. One entry per CDR3 protein, called by TCRdb with MiXCR from the RT-PCR reads. Among under 950,000 distinct CDR3 sequences listed, 21% were seen once. The CDR3 length is 19 residues. J gave up 6 bases and V 1 base, and 20 bases lay outside the gene matches. Germline lookup yields CDR1 MNHEY and CDR2 SVGAGI. The sample originates from a study of response to subunit inactivated influenza vaccine. Study-wide points: Authors suggested each seasonal flu vaccination may recruit only limited numbers of new T cells.

Specimen: PBMCs from blood, collected roughly 5 days after vaccination. The clonotype was recovered from a man aged 50 to 59 who received an inactivated influenza vaccine. The chain has TRBV6-5 and TRBJ2-7; 8 bases are a match to TRBD1. The CDR3 DNA sequence: TGTGCCAGCAGTTACTTCCCCCGTGTCCAGGGGGCAATCCCCATCGAGCAGTACTTC. As protein: CASSYFPRVQGAIPIEQYF.